Listed here are 15 T cell receptor beta chains from one sample, sequenced in a study of T cells in localized non-small cell lung cancer. Measured with immunoSEQ multiplex PCR; TCRdb has only the in-frame clones, and not every one. The sample carries under 2,000 clones, roughly 33% recorded once. The sequenced sample was normal lung tissue next to the tumor, obtained before any cancer treatment. These receptors originate from a female donor of 60 years or more with stage I lung adenocarcinoma.

The gene calls are TRBV5-1 and TRBJ2-7; 14 nucleotides match TRBD2. Germline V gene data show CDR1 as SGHRS and CDR2 as YFSETQ. V was clipped by 3 bases and J by 6 bases; unmatched bases: 23. The CDR3 is 21 residues long. The CDR3 loop reads CASSSFVQPGTSGSRLGEQYF. DNA of the CDR3: TGCGCCAGCAGCTCTTTCGTGCAACCCGGGACTAGCGGGAGCAGGCTAGGCGAGCAGTACTTC.

The rearrangement links TRBV9 to TRBJ2-2; D gene ambiguous. The CDR3 contains 12 residues. Trimming took 4 bases from V and 5 from J, leaving 6 bases between them. Germline lookup yields CDR1 SGDLS and CDR2 YYNGEE. CDR3 sequence: CASSSRTGELFF. The DNA for the CDR3 is TGTGCCAGCAGCTCCCGGACCGGGGAGCTGTTTTTT.

There are a few counts of this clone. The chain's CDR3 is CASSPQGAGNQPQHF. The DNA for the CDR3 is TGTGCCAGCTCACCACAGGGGGCGGGCAATCAGCCCCAGCATTTT. The chain recombines TRBV18 with TRBJ1-5; 7 nucleotides line up with TRBD1. V was pared by 1 base and J by 2 bases, with 2 bases of the junction left unmatched. This CDR3 is built from 15 residues. The V gene's germline CDR1 is KGHSH and CDR2 LQKENI.

The chain uses TRBV6-8 and TRBJ1-2; 9 positions match TRBD1. V was pared by 6 bases and J by 0 bases, with 11 bases of the junction left unmatched. Germline V gives CDR1 MNHGY, CDR2 SAAAGT. This CDR3 has 17 amino acids. DNA of the CDR3: TGTGCCAGCAGGCCTGGGACAGGGCGCGGGGCTAACTATGGCTACACCTTC. This codes for CASRPGTGRGANYGYTF.

The gene calls are TRBV28 and TRBJ1-6; D remains unclear. With 3 bases removed from V and 9 bases from J, the gap between germline ends came to 12 bases. The CDR3 sequence is 14 residues long. Germline loops: CDR1 MDHEN, CDR2 SYDVKM. The CDR3 loop reads CASSFGQGASPLHF. The CDR3 region has the DNA TGTGCCAGCAGTTTTGGGCAAGGAGCTTCACCCCTCCACTTT.

This chain links TRBV30 with TRBJ2-3; D might be TRBD2 (6 bases). The CDR3 is 14 amino acids. V lost 2 bases to trimming and J lost 2 bases, with 11 bases between them. CDR1 and CDR2 (germline): GTSNPN, SVGIG (reference sequence). The DNA of the CDR3 is TGTGCCTGGAGTACAGGAGGGACCACAGATACGCAGTATTTT. Protein sequence: CAWSTGGTTDTQYF. The full variable domain, completed using reference TRBV30 and TRBJ2-3, is SQTIHQWPATLVQPVGSPLSLECTVEGTSNPNLYWYRQAAGRGLQLLFYSVGIGQISSEVPQNLSASRPQDRQFILSSKKLLLSDSGFYLCAWSTGGTTDTQYFGPGTRLTVL.

This clone is termed large. The rearrangement joins TRBV11-3 to TRBJ1-1; TRBD1 agrees at 7 bases. Per germline, CDR1 SGHNT and CDR2 YENEEA. This CDR3 has 15 residues. The trim removed 5 bases at V and 1 base at J, leaving 7 bases unmatched. CDR3 nucleotide sequence: TGTGCCAGCAGCCCAGGGGGAGTCGGGAACACTGAAGCTTTCTTT. This sequence encodes CASSPGGVGNTEAFF.

In its sample, this clone was seen a few times. J is TRBJ1-3 and V is TRBV18; possible D gene TRBD1, 5 bases. There are 15 residues in the CDR3. Germline V gene lookup returns CDR1 KGHSH and CDR2 LQKENI. The V gene lost 2 bases and the J gene lost 4 bases, with 12 bases spanning the gap. Here the CDR3 DNA reads TGTGCCAGCTCACCAGGCCCGGAGGGGGGAAACACCATATATTTT. It is translated as CASSPGPEGGNTIYF.

In its sample, this clone was seen a few times. The rearrangement links TRBV28 to TRBJ2-6; a possible D gene is TRBD2 (6 bases). This CDR3 is 16 amino acids long. Germline V gene data show CDR1 as MDHEN and CDR2 as SYDVKM. The V gene lost 5 bases and the J gene lost 2 bases, with 13 bases spanning the gap. CDR3 DNA: TGTGCCAGCAGTATAAGGGGCGGGACTGGGGCCAACGTCCTGACTTTC. Protein: CASSIRGGTGANVLTF.

In this sample, this clone turned up a few times. The CDR3 DNA sequence: TGTGCCAGCAGTCCCAACCTGGTGGGAACTGAAGCTTTCTTT. Protein product: CASSPNLVGTEAFF. The rearrangement links TRBV6-8 to TRBJ1-1; D uncertain. Per germline, CDR1 MNHGY and CDR2 SAAAGT. The V and J ends lost 5 bases and 5 bases respectively, with 15 bases between them. CDR3 size: 14 residues.

This chain links TRBV5-1 with TRBJ1-3; the match to TRBD1 covers 8 bases. Trimming at V came to 1 base and at J to 6 bases, leaving 3 bases not matched to a gene. The CDR3 length is 14 residues. CDR1 SGHRS and CDR2 YFSETQ come from the germline V gene. The CDR3 sequence: CASSLSGGINTIYF. CDR3 in DNA: TGCGCCAGCAGCTTGTCAGGGGGCATAAACACCATATATTTT.

The CDR3 DNA reads TGTGCCAGCAGAACAGGGGTGGACTATGGCTACACCTTC. Protein: CASRTGVDYGYTF. The chain combines TRBV6-8 with TRBJ1-2; the match to TRBD1 covers 7 bases. The V gene's germline CDR1 is MNHGY and CDR2 SAAAGT. The junction had 4 bases not matched to a gene; V was cut back by 6 bases and J by 3 bases. This CDR3 comprises 13 residues.

This rearrangement joins TRBV19 to TRBJ1-5; TRBD1 matches at 7 bases. Germline V CDR1 and CDR2: LNHDA, SQIVND (reference sequence). Trimming at V came to 9 bases and at J to 4 bases, leaving 15 bases not matched to a gene. The CDR3 spans 16 residues. CDR3 in amino acids: CASSLLPQGNNQPQHF. The CDR3 region has the DNA TGTGCCAGCTCGTTGCTCCCACAGGGGAATAATCAGCCCCAGCATTTT. Using reference TRBV19 and TRBJ1-5 for the parts outside the CDR3, the full variable domain is DGGITQSPKYLFRKEGQNVTLSCEQNLNHDAMYWYRQDPGQGLRLIYYSQIVNDFQKGDIAEGYSVSREKKESFPLTVTSAQKNPTAFYLCASSLLPQGNNQPQHFGDGTRLSIL.

This sequence joins TRBV28 and TRBJ2-7; 8 bases align to TRBD1. The CDR3 runs to 15 residues. Germline CDR1 and CDR2: MDHEN and SYDVKM. J was trimmed by 6 bases and V by 2 bases; bases with no gene match: 9. The CDR3 DNA sequence: TGTGCCAGCAGTTTAACGGTGACAGGGGCGCTCGAGCAGTACTTC. Residues: CASSLTVTGALEQYF.

This clone appeared a few times. DNA of the CDR3: TGTGCCAGCAGATCGGACAGGGGGCGACCCTACGAGCAGTACTTC. Its translation: CASRSDRGRPYEQYF. J is TRBJ2-7 and V is TRBV11-3, with 11 bases lining up with TRBD1. This CDR3 has 15 residues. V shed 6 bases and J 2 bases; nucleotides not matched to a gene: 6. The germline gives CDR1 SGHNT, CDR2 YENEEA.